The entry below gives a single T cell receptor beta chain sequence along with its context. These data are taken from a study of shared clonotypes between healthy human individuals. Per germline, CDR1 WSHSY and CDR2 SAAADI. CDR3 size: 14 residues. V shed 6 bases and J 6 bases; nucleotides not matched to a gene: 10. Assay used: immunoSEQ multiplex PCR; TCRdb lists only in-frame clones, some missing. This table has 2 million to 2.5 million clones, 93% appearing once. This clonotype originated in a man aged 18 to 29 in good health. Some clones in this sample may be carry-over from other donors' samples. The sample was naive CD4+ T cells from PBMCs. As for subset: CD45RA+ positively selected. The chain couples TRBV10-2 to TRBJ2-7; TRBD2 matches 8 bases. This CDR3 reads CASRPGLGSAEQYF. The CDR3 nucleotides read TGCGCCAGCAGACCGGGACTAGGATCCGCCGAGCAGTACTTC.